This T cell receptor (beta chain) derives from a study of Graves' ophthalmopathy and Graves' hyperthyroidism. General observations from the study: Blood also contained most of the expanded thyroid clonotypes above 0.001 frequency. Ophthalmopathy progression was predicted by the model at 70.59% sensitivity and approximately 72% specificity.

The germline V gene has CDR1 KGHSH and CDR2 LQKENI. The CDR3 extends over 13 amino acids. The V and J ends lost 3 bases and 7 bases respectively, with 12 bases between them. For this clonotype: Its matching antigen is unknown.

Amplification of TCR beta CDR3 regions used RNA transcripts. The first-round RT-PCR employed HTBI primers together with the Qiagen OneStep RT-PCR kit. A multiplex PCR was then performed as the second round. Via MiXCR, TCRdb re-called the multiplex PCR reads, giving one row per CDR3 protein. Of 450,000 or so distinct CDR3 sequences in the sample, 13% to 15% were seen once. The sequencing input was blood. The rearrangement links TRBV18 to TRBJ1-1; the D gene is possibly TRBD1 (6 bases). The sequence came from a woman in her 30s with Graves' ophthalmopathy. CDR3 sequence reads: CASSPVGGGEAFF. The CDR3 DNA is TGTGCCAGCTCACCGGTCGGGGGCGGTGAAGCTTTCTTT.